Following are 28 T cell receptor beta chains from one sample sequenced in a study of PD-1 blockade in classical Hodgkin lymphoma. Clones were sequenced by immunoSEQ multiplex PCR, and TCRdb holds only the in-frame ones, with some missing. The data hold tens of thousands of clones, with about 89% observed a single time. The patients all showed relapse after autologous stem cell transplantation, while their brentuximab vedotin exposure varied. The source material was peripheral blood mononuclear cells (PBMCs), sampled at baseline. The receptors stem from a human donor with classical Hodgkin lymphoma.

V and J are TRBV19 and TRBJ2-6; D might be TRBD2 (6 bases). Germline V gene sequence: CDR1 LNHDA, CDR2 SQIVND (reference sequence). The length of the CDR3 is 17 residues. V was cut by 5 bases and J by 2 bases, with 16 bases left in between. In nucleotides, the CDR3 is TGTGCCAGTAGTTTAGGCCCGGGGGAGACTGGGGCCAACGTCCTGACTTTC. It encodes CASSLGPGETGANVLTF.

The rearrangement uses TRBV25-1 and TRBJ2-3; 8 nucleotides align to TRBD1. Germline CDR1 is MGHDK and CDR2 is SYGVNS. The CDR3 has 12 amino acids. V dropped 7 bases and J dropped 6; count of bases not matched to a gene: 3. The DNA for the CDR3 is TGTGCCAGCACAGGGGGCGCGGATACGCAGTATTTT. It yields the protein CASTGGADTQYF.

The chain has TRBV5-8 and TRBJ1-1; tentative D call: TRBD1 (6 bases). The V gene's germline CDR1 is SGHTS and CDR2 YDEGEE. This CDR3 has 16 amino acids. V was pared by 4 bases and J by 3 bases, with 19 bases between. The DNA for the CDR3 is TGTGCCAGCAGCCCGGATCCGGGACAAGCGGACACTGAAGCTTTCTTT. This translates into CASSPDPGQADTEAFF.

The chain has TRBV2 and TRBJ1-2; weak D call: TRBD1 (6 bases). The V end lost 7 bases, the J end lost 4 bases, and 31 bases lay between the germline ends. Germline-derived CDR1 and CDR2 are SNHLY and FYNNEI. CDR3 length: 19 amino acids. CDR3 in DNA: TGTGCCAGCACGGCCAGGGGAACCGCAGGGGCCGAGCGGGGCTATGGCTACACCTTC. It yields the protein CASTARGTAGAERGYGYTF.

The chain uses TRBV7-6 and TRBJ1-1; tentatively, D is TRBD1 (5 bases). Germline V CDR1 and CDR2: SGHVS, FNYEAQ. Trimming pared 1 base from V and 1 base from J, leaving 10 bases between. The CDR3 extends over 15 amino acids. The CDR3 DNA sequence: TGTGCCAGCAGCTTAGGCACAGGAGAGAACACTGAAGCTTTCTTT. As protein: CASSLGTGENTEAFF.

This sequence joins TRBV6-6 and TRBJ1-5, with 7 bases lining up with TRBD1. Germline V gene lookup returns CDR1 MNHNY and CDR2 SVGAGI (reference sequence). With 6 bases clipped from V and 2 bases from J, the junction kept 4 bases outside the gene matches. The CDR3 extends over 14 amino acids. Here the CDR3 DNA reads TGTGCCAGCAGCCGGGACAGAGGCAATCAGCCCCAGCATTTT. As protein: CASSRDRGNQPQHF.

Only one count was recorded for this clone. The chain is built from TRBV13 and TRBJ1-3; 7 bases align to TRBD1. The CDR3 loop spans 16 amino acids. Germline V CDR1 and CDR2: PRHDT, FYEKMQ (reference sequence). V lost 5 bases to trimming and J lost 0 bases; unmatched junction nucleotides: 7. The CDR3 DNA sequence: TGTGCCAGCAGCGATTACAGGGGAAGCTCTGGAAACACCATATATTTT. Residues: CASSDYRGSSGNTIYF.

This chain links TRBV5-4 with TRBJ2-1; 9 bases line up with TRBD2. The CDR3 sequence is 15 residues long. Germline CDR1 reads SGHNT; CDR2 reads YYREEE (reference sequence). The V and J ends lost 5 bases and 6 bases, in that order; junction bases with no gene match: 9. CDR3 coding DNA: TGTGCCAGCAGACTTAGCGGGAGTCGGTCCAATGAGCAGTTCTTC. Translated: CASRLSGSRSNEQFF.

This chain links TRBV2 with TRBJ1-5; tentatively, D is TRBD1 (5 bases). The germline CDR1 and CDR2 sequences are SNHLY and FYNNEI. This CDR3 has 12 residues. The V gene lost 7 bases and the J gene lost 5 bases, with 9 bases spanning the gap. DNA for the CDR3: TGTGCCAGCACTGGACAAGATCAGCCCCAGCATTTT. As protein: CASTGQDQPQHF.

V and J are TRBV7-2 and TRBJ2-3; D remains unclear. CDR1 SGHTA and CDR2 FQGNSA come from the germline V gene. The V gene lost 0 bases and the J gene lost 2 bases, with 12 bases spanning the gap. CDR3 length equals 16 residues. CDR3 coding DNA: TGTGCCAGCAGCTTAGCCTACGATCGGATCACAGATACGCAGTATTTT. Translated: CASSLAYDRITDTQYF.

The chain joins TRBV5-1 to TRBJ2-2; the match to TRBD2 covers 10 bases. CDR1 SGHRS and CDR2 YFSETQ come from the germline V gene. The CDR3 totals 16 residues. Trimming removed 2 bases from V and 3 bases from J; junction bases left unmatched: 4. The CDR3 nucleotides read TGCGCCAGCAGCTTTTCAGCGGGAGGGTACACCGGGGAGCTGTTTTTT. As protein: CASSFSAGGYTGELFF.

The rearrangement links TRBV2 to TRBJ1-1; no clear D gene. CDR3 size: 13 residues. Germline values: CDR1 SNHLY, CDR2 FYNNEI. Trimming stripped 6 bases from V and 0 bases from J, with 8 bases between. CDR3 coding DNA: TGTGCCAGCAGCCGAGCCCTGAACACTGAAGCTTTCTTT. Translated, it gives CASSRALNTEAFF.

The J gene is TRBJ2-7, the V gene TRBV19; 10 bases agree with TRBD1. This CDR3 comprises 17 residues. From germline, CDR1 is LNHDA and CDR2 SQIVND (reference sequence). Losses at the gene ends were 9 bases for V and 0 bases for J; bases not matched to a gene: 14. DNA of the CDR3: TGTGCCAGCCCCCGGGGACAGGGGACACCTTACTCCTACGAGCAGTACTTC. Amino acid sequence: CASPRGQGTPYSYEQYF. The entire variable domain, with the rest obtained from reference TRBV19 and TRBJ2-7, is as follows: DGGITQSPKYLFRKEGQNVTLSCEQNLNHDAMYWYRQDPGQGLRLIYYSQIVNDFQKGDIAEGYSVSREKKESFPLTVTSAQKNPTAFYLCASPRGQGTPYSYEQYFGPGTRLTVT.

The CDR3 sequence is CSVAQKNTEAFF. CDR3 DNA: TGCAGCGTTGCCCAGAAGAACACTGAAGCTTTCTTT. The V gene is TRBV29-1, the J gene TRBJ1-1, with D unresolved. Germline V gene lookup returns CDR1 SQVTM and CDR2 ANQGSEA. The V gene lost 4 bases and the J gene lost 1 base, with 7 bases spanning the gap. CDR3 length: 12 residues.

J is TRBJ2-1 and V is TRBV5-1; 12 nucleotides line up with TRBD2. CDR3 length: 17 residues. The V gene's germline CDR1 is SGHRS and CDR2 YFSETQ. J lost 2 bases, V lost 0 bases, and 3 bases had no gene match. The CDR3 loop is CASSLGTSGVAYNEQFF. CDR3 nucleotides: TGCGCCAGCAGCTTGGGGACTAGCGGGGTTGCCTACAATGAGCAGTTCTTC.

This sequence joins TRBV28 and TRBJ1-5, with 7 bases that match TRBD1. Germline V lookup: CDR1 MDHEN, CDR2 SYDVKM. The ends lost 6 bases at V and 0 bases at J; junction bases unmatched: 8. The CDR3 extends over 16 amino acids. This chain's CDR3 is CASRDQDRDSNQPQHF. The DNA for the CDR3 is TGTGCCAGCAGGGACCAAGACAGGGATAGCAATCAGCCCCAGCATTTT. Complete variable domain (other parts from reference TRBV28 and TRBJ1-5): DVKVTQSSRYLVKRTGEKVFLECVQDMDHENMFWYRQDPGLGLRLIYFSYDVKMKEKGDIPEGYSVSREKKERFSLILESASTNQTSMYLCASRDQDRDSNQPQHFGDGTRLSIL.

This rearrangement joins TRBV5-4 to TRBJ1-1; 7 bases agree with TRBD1. The CDR3 is 14 residues long. V was pared by 0 bases and J by 6 bases, with 5 bases of the junction left unmatched. Germline V lookup: CDR1 SGHNT, CDR2 YYREEE (reference sequence). CDR3 sequence (DNA): TGTGCCAGCAGCTTGGGACAGGGTGTATCTGAAGCTTTCTTT. Translation: CASSLGQGVSEAFF. Variable domain in full (rest from reference TRBV5-4 and TRBJ1-1): ETGVTQSPTHLIKTRGQQVTLRCSSQSGHNTVSWYQQALGQGPQFIFQYYREEENGRGNFPPRFSGLQFPNYSSELNVNALELDDSALYLCASSLGQGVSEAFFGQGTRLTVV.

Note on this clone: This CDR3 is also generated by other DNA sequences in the sample. V usage is TRBV28 and J usage is TRBJ1-2; D is ambiguous. V was trimmed by 0 bases and J by 6 bases, leaving 5 bases between them. There are 12 residues in the CDR3. CDR1 and CDR2 from the germline V gene are MDHEN and SYDVKM. This CDR3 reads CASSLWGNGYTF. CDR3 DNA: TGTGCCAGCAGTTTATGGGGAAATGGCTACACCTTC.

The chain carries TRBV29-1 and TRBJ2-5; 8 bases fit TRBD2. Trimming removed 4 bases from V and 5 bases from J; junction bases left unmatched: 9. The CDR3 length is 14 residues. Germline V gene sequence: CDR1 SQVTM, CDR2 ANQGSEA. The CDR3 loop reads CSVAGGPQLETQYF. The CDR3 DNA follows: TGCAGCGTTGCGGGAGGGCCTCAGTTGGAGACCCAGTACTTC.

The rearrangement uses TRBV5-1 and TRBJ1-2; 9 bases line up with TRBD1. J was trimmed by 5 bases and V by 4 bases; bases with no gene match: 6. Germline-derived CDR1 and CDR2 are SGHRS and YFSETQ. The CDR3 sequence is 14 residues long. CDR3 sequence (DNA): TGCGCCAGCAGCCGGGACAGGGCAGAGTATGGCTACACCTTC. It specifies CASSRDRAEYGYTF.

The chain has TRBV30 and TRBJ2-5; TRBD2 might be the D (5 bases). TRBJ2-7 matches the DNA end more closely, so the J call is doubtful. CDR3 length: 14 amino acids. CDR1 and CDR2 (germline): GTSNPN, SVGIG (reference sequence). CDR3 coding DNA: TGTGCCTCCCACGAAGAGAGGGTCTTACCCGAGCAGTACTTC. Its protein is CASHEERVLPEQYF.

The V gene is TRBV28, the J gene TRBJ1-2, with 8 bases matching TRBD1. J was trimmed by 9 bases and V by 0 bases; bases with no gene match: 12. The CDR3 contains 16 residues. Germline-derived CDR1 and CDR2 are MDHEN and SYDVKM. CDR3 nucleotide sequence: TGTGCCAGCAGTTTATGGGGGGACAGGTCCGGACAGAGCTACACCTTC. It codes for CASSLWGDRSGQSYTF.

In nucleotides, the CDR3 is TGTGCCCACTCGGGGGAGCCCCAGCATTTT. This sequence encodes CAHSGEPQHF. The rearrangement joins TRBV11-3 to TRBJ1-5; TRBD1 might be the D (5 bases). The CDR3 spans 10 residues. V was cut by 11 bases and J by 8 bases, with 10 bases left in between. Germline lookup yields CDR1 SGHNT and CDR2 YENEEA.

The chain has TRBV19 and TRBJ2-7; TRBD2 aligns across 10 bases. The germline CDR1 and CDR2 sequences are LNHDA and SQIVND (reference sequence). The CDR3 contains 15 residues. After removal of 2 bases from V and 7 bases from J, the junction contained 8 bases not matched to a gene. In nucleotides, the CDR3 is TGTGCCAGTAGTATATGGCTAGCGGGAGCGGGGGAGCAGTACTTC. This translates into CASSIWLAGAGEQYF.

This sequence joins TRBV7-9 and TRBJ1-3, with D unclear. CDR1 SEHNR and CDR2 FQNEAQ come from the germline V gene (reference sequence). V was pared by 5 bases and J by 2 bases, with 19 bases between. The CDR3 extends over 17 amino acids. The CDR3 here is CASSTTPAEGTGNTIYF. The CDR3 DNA is TGTGCCAGCAGCACGACTCCCGCAGAGGGCACTGGAAACACCATATATTTT.

The CDR3 DNA sequence: TGTGCCAGCAGCCCGCAAGGGCGAACGGGGGGTGAGCAGTACTTC. It encodes CASSPQGRTGGEQYF. V and J are TRBV7-2 and TRBJ2-7, with TRBD2 identical over 7 bases. The junction had 14 bases not matched to a gene; V was cut back by 5 bases and J by 7 bases. The CDR3 length is 15 residues. Looked up from germline, CDR1 is SGHTA and CDR2 is FQGNSA. Full variable domain (missing parts from reference TRBV7-2 and TRBJ2-7): GAGVSQSPSNKVTEKGKDVELRCDPISGHTALYWYRQSLGQGLEFLIYFQGNSAPDKSGLPSDRFSAERTGGSVSTLTIQRTQQEDSAVYLCASSPQGRTGGEQYFGPGTRLTVT.

The chain links TRBV10-3 to TRBJ1-5; D unresolved. CDR1 is ENHRY and CDR2 is SYGVKD in the germline V gene. This CDR3 contains 14 residues. Trimming stripped 0 bases from V and 3 bases from J, with 6 bases between. Here the CDR3 DNA reads TGTGCCATCAGTGAGTCCGAGGTCAATCAGCCCCAGCATTTT. Translated: CAISESEVNQPQHF.

The CDR3 region has the DNA TGTGCCAGCAGTGAATACCGGGCGACTAGCGGGAGTAGTGAGCAGTTCTTC. Encoded protein: CASSEYRATSGSSEQFF. The V and J genes are TRBV6-1 and TRBJ2-1; 12 positions agree with TRBD2. The germline V gene has CDR1 MNHNS and CDR2 SASEGT. The CDR3 is 17 residues long. V gave up 2 bases and J gave up 9 bases; unmatched junction bases: 11.